Each of the 24 T cell receptor beta chains below was sequenced from the same sample in a study of blood T cell repertoires in COVID-19. TCRdb keeps only in-frame clones here, not all; method: immunoSEQ multiplex PCR. The sample has roughly 200,000 clones, more than 75% seen once; the top ten hold roughly 8.7%. The specimen sequenced was PBMCs or T cells enriched from blood (not recorded which). The origin of the receptors is a woman aged 30 to 39 who had recovered from COVID-19.

The rearrangement joins TRBV6-2 or TRBV6-3 to TRBJ2-5, with D possibly TRBD2 on 5 matching bases. Trimming stripped 0 bases from V and 4 bases from J, with 12 bases between. CDR1 and CDR2 from the germline V gene are MNHEY and SVGEGT. The CDR3 extends over 15 amino acids. The CDR3 region is CASSYSKGSVETQYF. As DNA, the CDR3 is TGTGCCAGCAGTTACTCGAAAGGGAGCGTAGAGACCCAGTACTTC.

The CDR3 here is CASSQDPAGQETQYF. CDR3 bases: TGCGCCAGCAGCCAAGATCCAGCGGGACAAGAGACCCAGTACTTC. The chain couples TRBV4-1 to TRBJ2-5, with TRBD2 matching 7 bases. Germline V gene sequence: CDR1 MGHRA, CDR2 YSYEKL. The CDR3 totals 15 residues. V trimming: 0 bases; J trimming: 2 bases; junction bases outside the gene matches: 3.

The chain couples TRBV7-2 to TRBJ2-3, with 10 bases that match TRBD2. This CDR3 is 17 amino acids long. J lost 0 bases, V lost 5 bases, and 8 bases had no gene match. From germline, CDR1 is SGHTA and CDR2 FQGNSA. The CDR3 sequence is CASSLRTSGSSTDTQYF. In DNA, the CDR3 is TGTGCCAGCAGCCTAAGGACTAGCGGCAGTAGCACAGATACGCAGTATTTT.

The V gene is TRBV10-3, the J gene TRBJ2-7, with 10 bases matching TRBD2. Germline lookup yields CDR1 ENHRY and CDR2 SYGVKD. The CDR3 extends over 15 amino acids. J lost 5 bases, V lost 0 bases, and 4 bases had no gene match. The CDR3 coding sequence is TGTGCCATCAGTGAGTCGCCTAGCGGGAGAAACGAGCAGTACTTC. It codes for CAISESPSGRNEQYF.

The chain uses TRBV4-2 and TRBJ2-7; D unclear. V was trimmed by 1 base and J by 3 bases, leaving 10 bases between them. Per germline, CDR1 LGHNA and CDR2 YNFKEQ. This CDR3 is 14 amino acids long. The CDR3 protein is CASSQADDNYEQYF. CDR3 coding DNA: TGTGCCAGCAGCCAAGCAGATGATAACTACGAGCAGTACTTC.

J is TRBJ1-2 and V is TRBV24-1, with 7 bases that match TRBD1. This CDR3 contains 14 residues. After removal of 3 bases from V and 5 bases from J, the junction contained 5 bases not matched to a gene. The germline V gene encodes CDR1 KGHDR and CDR2 SFDVKD. The CDR3 loop reads CATSDVGTAYGYTF. As DNA, the CDR3 is TGTGCCACCAGTGATGTCGGGACAGCTTATGGCTACACCTTC.

This chain links TRBV5-4 with TRBJ2-7; the D is unclear. Between the trimmed V and J ends, which lost 0 bases and 0 bases, there was a span of 7 bases. Germline V gene data show CDR1 as SGHNT and CDR2 as YYREEE (reference sequence). The CDR3 is 14 residues long. The CDR3 protein is CASSLGEYSYEQYF. As DNA, the CDR3 is TGTGCCAGCAGCTTGGGCGAGTACTCCTACGAGCAGTACTTC.

The CDR3 loop is CASSPGDYNEQFF. CDR3 bases: TGTGCCAGCTCACCCGGGGACTACAATGAGCAGTTCTTC. The gene calls are TRBV18 and TRBJ2-1, with a tentative D call TRBD2 (5 bases). Germline lookup yields CDR1 KGHSH and CDR2 LQKENI. V dropped 3 bases and J dropped 3 bases, with 6 bases sitting between them. The CDR3 extends over 13 amino acids. Full variable domain (rest looked up from reference TRBV18 and TRBJ2-1): NAGVMQNPRHLVRRRGQEARLRCSPMKGHSHVYWYRQLPEEGLKFMVYLQKENIIDESGMPKERFSAEFPKEGPSILRIQQVVRGDSAAYFCASSPGDYNEQFFGPGTRLTVL.

This chain uses TRBV10-3 with TRBJ1-2; D unclear. Germline CDR1 reads ENHRY; CDR2 reads SYGVKD. CDR3 length equals 13 residues. The V and J ends lost 7 bases and 1 base respectively, with 10 bases between them. CDR3: CAITDMLNYGYTF. DNA of the CDR3: TGTGCCATCACCGACATGCTTAACTATGGCTACACCTTC.

This chain uses TRBV28 with TRBJ2-7; 9 bases agree with TRBD2. Germline V gene sequence: CDR1 MDHEN, CDR2 SYDVKM. J lost 1 base, V lost 7 bases, and 17 bases had no gene match. The CDR3 sequence is 18 residues long. The CDR3 loop is CASTTAGVSGRTSYEQYF. CDR3 in DNA: TGTGCCAGCACCACGGCAGGGGTTAGCGGGAGAACTTCCTACGAGCAGTACTTC.

This chain connects TRBV6-1 to TRBJ1-5; TRBD1 aligns across 8 bases. With V trimmed by 2 bases and J by 4 bases, 4 bases remained unmatched. This CDR3 spans 15 amino acids. In germline, CDR1 is MNHNS, CDR2 SASEGT. CDR3 protein: CASSEQGALNQPQHF. The CDR3 bases are TGTGCCAGCAGTGAACAGGGGGCTCTAAATCAGCCCCAGCATTTT.

The chain joins TRBV2 to TRBJ2-2; 13 bases align to TRBD2. The CDR3 has 18 residues. V was clipped by 7 bases and J by 6 bases; unmatched bases: 14. Per germline, CDR1 SNHLY and CDR2 FYNNEI. CDR3: CASTPDMGTSGIAGELFF. CDR3 bases: TGTGCCAGCACCCCGGATATGGGGACTAGCGGGATCGCCGGGGAGCTGTTTTTT.

The genes are TRBV27 and TRBJ2-7, with a possible D match to TRBD2 (6 bases). CDR1 MNHEY and CDR2 SMNVEV come from the germline V gene (reference sequence). The CDR3 is 12 residues long. The V and J ends lost 5 bases and 11 bases respectively, with 16 bases between them. This chain's CDR3 is CASSLTGGTKYF. For the CDR3, the DNA is TGTGCCAGCAGTCTGACTGGCGGGACCAAGTACTTC.

The chain is built from TRBV27 and TRBJ2-1; D is perhaps TRBD2 (6 bases). This CDR3 spans 13 amino acids. Looked up from germline, CDR1 is MNHEY and CDR2 is SMNVEV (reference sequence). V was shortened by 5 bases and J by 9 bases, with 14 bases between the two germline ends. The CDR3 nucleotides are TGTGCCAGCAGTACTACTTTAGCGGTTGAGCAGTTCTTC. It is translated as CASSTTLAVEQFF.

The chain recombines TRBV4-2 with TRBJ1-1; D remains unclear. The germline gives CDR1 LGHNA, CDR2 YNFKEQ. The CDR3 loop spans 15 amino acids. V dropped 4 bases and J dropped 5 bases, with 17 bases sitting between them. CDR3 in amino acids: CASSPGWQLGTEAFF. The CDR3 bases are TGTGCCAGCAGCCCCGGATGGCAGCTCGGGACTGAAGCTTTCTTT.

The J gene is TRBJ1-2, the V gene TRBV5-1; D ambiguous. The CDR3 is 13 residues long. V lost 4 bases and J 8 bases, leaving 15 bases between the germline ends. Germline CDR1 reads SGHRS; CDR2 reads YFSETQ. This CDR3 is CASSRGEGRGYTF. Here the CDR3 DNA reads TGCGCCAGCAGCCGTGGCGAGGGTCGGGGCTACACCTTC.

The genes are TRBV5-4 and TRBJ2-3; 7 bases map to TRBD1. The germline CDR1 and CDR2 sequences are SGHNT and YYREEE (reference sequence). CDR3 size: 16 residues. Trimming removed 1 base from V and 6 bases from J; junction bases left unmatched: 11. Written as DNA, the CDR3 is TGTGCCAGCAGCTTGTTAGGTAGGGGGCGGGCGGATACGCAGTATTTT. It translates to CASSLLGRGRADTQYF.

This chain links TRBV19 with TRBJ2-1, with D perhaps TRBD1 (6 bases). Germline lookup yields CDR1 LNHDA and CDR2 SQIVND (reference sequence). Trimming pared 3 bases from V and 2 bases from J, leaving 14 bases between. The CDR3 is 16 amino acids. The chain's CDR3 is CASSIFAGVTYNEQFF. CDR3 nucleotide sequence: TGTGCCAGTAGTATTTTCGCAGGGGTGACCTACAATGAGCAGTTCTTC.

The chain uses TRBV10-3 and TRBJ2-7, with 10 bases lining up with TRBD1. The CDR3 length is 15 residues. Germline CDR1 reads ENHRY; CDR2 reads SYGVKD. With 6 bases clipped from V and 1 base from J, the junction kept 6 bases outside the gene matches. For the CDR3, the DNA is TGTGCCATCAGCTCCCCGGGACAGGGGTCCTACGAGCAGTACTTC. This encodes CAISSPGQGSYEQYF.

The rearrangement joins TRBV7-9 to TRBJ1-2, with a weak D call TRBD1 (6 bases). The CDR3 contains 15 residues. The germline V gene has CDR1 SEHNR and CDR2 FQNEAQ (reference sequence). Trimming cost V 5 bases and J 2 bases, with 15 bases left between them. The CDR3 sequence is CASSPPGTRNYGYTF. Written as DNA, the CDR3 is TGTGCCAGCAGCCCCCCCGGGACACGGAACTATGGCTACACCTTC.

This clone was recorded once. The genes are TRBV28 and TRBJ1-2; D might be TRBD1 (6 bases). Trimming removed 4 bases from V and 8 bases from J, with 17 bases in between. There are 14 residues in the CDR3. Germline assignment: CDR1 MDHEN and CDR2 SYDVKM. The chain's CDR3 is CASSYRAEFWGYTF. The CDR3 nucleotides read TGTGCCAGCAGTTACAGGGCGGAGTTTTGGGGCTACACCTTC.

The sample holds a few counts of this clone. The rearrangement uses TRBV6-4 and TRBJ2-1; 9 nucleotides agree with TRBD1. The CDR3 is 16 residues long. Germline V CDR1 and CDR2: MRHNA, SNTAGT. V lost 4 bases and J lost 10; bases outside the gene matches: 14. CDR3 sequence: CASSVGIGTGRSEQFF. CDR3 in DNA: TGTGCCAGCAGTGTTGGTATCGGGACAGGGCGGTCCGAGCAGTTCTTC.

The chain couples TRBV4-1 to TRBJ2-3; possible D gene TRBD1, 5 bases. Germline CDR1 is MGHRA and CDR2 is YSYEKL. The CDR3 length is 18 residues. Trimming took 0 bases from V and 2 from J, leaving 18 bases between them. CDR3 amino acids: CASSQDKGQGWDTDTQYF. Written as DNA, the CDR3 is TGCGCCAGCAGCCAAGATAAGGGTCAGGGATGGGACACAGATACGCAGTATTTT.

This chain uses TRBV12-1 with TRBJ1-1; the table's D call TRBD1 went unverified against the DNA. TRBV12-1 is a pseudogene segment. The CDR3 covers 15 residues. Here the CDR3 DNA reads TGTGCCAGCAGCTCCGGGACAGGGACATATCTTGAATCTTTCTTT. Protein product: CASSSGTGTYLESFF.